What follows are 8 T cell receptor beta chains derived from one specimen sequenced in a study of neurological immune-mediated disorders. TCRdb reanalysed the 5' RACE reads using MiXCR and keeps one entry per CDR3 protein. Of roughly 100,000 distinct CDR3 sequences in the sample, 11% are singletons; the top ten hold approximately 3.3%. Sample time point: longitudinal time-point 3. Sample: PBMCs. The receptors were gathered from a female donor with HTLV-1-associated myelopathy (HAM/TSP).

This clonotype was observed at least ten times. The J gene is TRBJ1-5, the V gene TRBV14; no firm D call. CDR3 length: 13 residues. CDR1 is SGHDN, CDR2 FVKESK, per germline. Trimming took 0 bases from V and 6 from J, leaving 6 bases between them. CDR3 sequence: CASSQDLAQPQHF. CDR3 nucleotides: TGTGCCAGCAGCCAAGACCTCGCTCAGCCCCAGCATTTT.

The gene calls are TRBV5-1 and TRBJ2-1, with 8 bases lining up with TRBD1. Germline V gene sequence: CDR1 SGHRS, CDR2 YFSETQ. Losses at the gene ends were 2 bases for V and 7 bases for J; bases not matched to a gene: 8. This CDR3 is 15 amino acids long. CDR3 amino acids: CASSFGQGAANEQFF. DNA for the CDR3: TGCGCCAGCAGCTTCGGGCAGGGGGCAGCGAATGAGCAGTTCTTC.

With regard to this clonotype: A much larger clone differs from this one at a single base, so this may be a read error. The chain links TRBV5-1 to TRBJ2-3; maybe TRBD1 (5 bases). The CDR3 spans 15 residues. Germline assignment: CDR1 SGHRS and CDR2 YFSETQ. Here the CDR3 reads CASSLSGLVTDTQSF. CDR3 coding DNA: TGCGCCAGCAGCTTGTCGGGTTTAGTGACAGATACGCAGTCTTTT.

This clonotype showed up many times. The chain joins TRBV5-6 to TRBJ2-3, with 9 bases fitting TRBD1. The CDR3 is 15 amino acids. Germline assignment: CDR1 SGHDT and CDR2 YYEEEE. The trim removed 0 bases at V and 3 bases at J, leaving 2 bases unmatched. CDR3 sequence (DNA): TGTGCCAGCAGCTTGGACAGGGGGCAAACAGATACGCAGTATTTT. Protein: CASSLDRGQTDTQYF.

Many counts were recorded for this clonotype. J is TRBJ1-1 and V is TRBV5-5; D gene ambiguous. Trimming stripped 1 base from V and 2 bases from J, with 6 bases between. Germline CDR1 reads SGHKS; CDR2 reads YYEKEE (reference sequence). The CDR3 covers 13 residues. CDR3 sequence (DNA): TGTGCCAGCAGCTTGCGGGGAAACACTGAAGCTTTCTTT. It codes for CASSLRGNTEAFF.

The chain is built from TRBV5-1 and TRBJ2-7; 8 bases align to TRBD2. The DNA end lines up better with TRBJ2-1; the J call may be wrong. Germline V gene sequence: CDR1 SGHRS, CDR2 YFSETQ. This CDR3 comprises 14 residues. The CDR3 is CASSSTGGAYEQFF. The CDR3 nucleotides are TGCGCCAGCAGCAGTACCGGGGGGGCATACGAGCAGTTCTTC.

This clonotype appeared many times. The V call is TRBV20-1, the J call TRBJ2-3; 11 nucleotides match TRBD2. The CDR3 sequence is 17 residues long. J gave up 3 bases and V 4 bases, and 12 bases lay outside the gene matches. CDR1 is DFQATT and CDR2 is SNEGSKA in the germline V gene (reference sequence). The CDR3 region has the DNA TGCAGTGCTATCGTAGCGGGGGGGCCCTATGAGACAGATACGCAGTATTTT. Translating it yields CSAIVAGGPYETDTQYF.

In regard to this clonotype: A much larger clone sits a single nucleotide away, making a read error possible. The CDR3: CANSPRTSGGSYNEQFF. CDR3 sequence (DNA): TGTGCCAACAGCCCCCGGACTAGCGGGGGCTCCTACAATGAGCAGTTCTTC. The chain has TRBV9 and TRBJ2-1; 13 bases match TRBD2. The germline CDR1 and CDR2 sequences are SGDLS and YYNGEE. The CDR3 loop spans 17 amino acids.